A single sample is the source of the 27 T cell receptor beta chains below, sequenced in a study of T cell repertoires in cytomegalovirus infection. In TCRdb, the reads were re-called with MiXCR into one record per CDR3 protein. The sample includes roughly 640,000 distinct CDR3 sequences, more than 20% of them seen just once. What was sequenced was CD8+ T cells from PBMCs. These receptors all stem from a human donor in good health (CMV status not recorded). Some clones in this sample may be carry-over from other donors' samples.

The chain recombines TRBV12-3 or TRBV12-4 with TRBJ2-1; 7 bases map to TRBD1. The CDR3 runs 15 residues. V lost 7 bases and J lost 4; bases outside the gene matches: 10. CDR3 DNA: TGTGCCAGCACCCCCCAGGTGACAGGGTACAATGAGCAGTTCTTC. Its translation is CASTPQVTGYNEQFF.

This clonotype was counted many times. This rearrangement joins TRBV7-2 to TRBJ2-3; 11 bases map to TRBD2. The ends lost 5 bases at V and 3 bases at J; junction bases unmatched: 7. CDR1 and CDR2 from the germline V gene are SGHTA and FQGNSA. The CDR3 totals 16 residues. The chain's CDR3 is CASSPSSGGRTDTQYF. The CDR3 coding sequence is TGTGCCAGCAGCCCTTCTAGCGGGGGGAGGACAGATACGCAGTATTTT. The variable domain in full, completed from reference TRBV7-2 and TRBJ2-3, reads GAGVSQSPSNKVTEKGKDVELRCDPISGHTALYWYRQSLGQGLEFLIYFQGNSAPDKSGLPSDRFSAERTGGSVSTLTIQRTQQEDSAVYLCASSPSSGGRTDTQYFGPGTRLTVL.

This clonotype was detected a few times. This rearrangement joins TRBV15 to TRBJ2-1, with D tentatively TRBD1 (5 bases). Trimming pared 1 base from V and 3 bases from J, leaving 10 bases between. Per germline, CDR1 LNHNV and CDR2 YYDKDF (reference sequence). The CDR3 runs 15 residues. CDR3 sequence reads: CATSRVGAVYNEQFF. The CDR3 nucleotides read TGTGCCACCAGCAGAGTAGGGGCGGTCTACAATGAGCAGTTCTTC.

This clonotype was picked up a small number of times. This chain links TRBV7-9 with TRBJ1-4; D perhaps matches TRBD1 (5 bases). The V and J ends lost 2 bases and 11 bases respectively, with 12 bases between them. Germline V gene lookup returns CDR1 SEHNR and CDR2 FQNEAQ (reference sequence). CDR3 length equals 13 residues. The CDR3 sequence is CASSLRGSPKLFF. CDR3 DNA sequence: TGTGCCAGCAGCTTAAGGGGATCTCCTAAACTGTTTTTT.

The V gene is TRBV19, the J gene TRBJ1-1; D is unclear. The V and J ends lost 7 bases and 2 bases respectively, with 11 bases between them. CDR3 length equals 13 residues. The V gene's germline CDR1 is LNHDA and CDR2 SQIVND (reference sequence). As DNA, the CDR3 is TGTGCCAGTACTCTCTGGCGTAACACTGAAGCTTTCTTT. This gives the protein CASTLWRNTEAFF.

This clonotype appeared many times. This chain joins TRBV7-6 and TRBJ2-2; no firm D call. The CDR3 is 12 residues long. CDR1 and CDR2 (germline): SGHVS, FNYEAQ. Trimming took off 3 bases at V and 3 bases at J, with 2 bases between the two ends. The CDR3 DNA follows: TGTGCCAGCAGCTTCCACACCGGGGAGCTGTTTTTT. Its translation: CASSFHTGELFF.

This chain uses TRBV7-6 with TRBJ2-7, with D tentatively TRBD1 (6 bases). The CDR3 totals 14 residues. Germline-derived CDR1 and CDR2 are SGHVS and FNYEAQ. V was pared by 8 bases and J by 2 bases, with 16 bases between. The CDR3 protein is CASQDLGDTYEQYF. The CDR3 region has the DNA TGTGCCAGCCAAGATCTGGGGGACACCTACGAGCAGTACTTC.

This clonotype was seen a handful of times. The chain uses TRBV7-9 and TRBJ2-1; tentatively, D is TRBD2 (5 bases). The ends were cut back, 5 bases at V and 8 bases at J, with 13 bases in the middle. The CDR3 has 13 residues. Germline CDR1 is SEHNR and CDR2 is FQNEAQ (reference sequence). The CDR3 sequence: CASSGTRVHEQFF. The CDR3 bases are TGTGCCAGCAGCGGCACGAGGGTACATGAGCAGTTCTTC.

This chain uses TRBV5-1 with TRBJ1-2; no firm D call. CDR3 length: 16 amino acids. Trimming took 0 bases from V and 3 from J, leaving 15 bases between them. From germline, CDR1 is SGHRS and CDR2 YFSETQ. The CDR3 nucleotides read TGCGCCAGCAGCTTGGACAGCTCCCCCGACTACTATGGCTACACCTTC. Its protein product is CASSLDSSPDYYGYTF.

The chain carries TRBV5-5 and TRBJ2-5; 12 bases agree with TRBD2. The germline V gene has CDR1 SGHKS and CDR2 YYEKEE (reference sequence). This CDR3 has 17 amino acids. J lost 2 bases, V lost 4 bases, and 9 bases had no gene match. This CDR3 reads CASSSPTGTSGQETQYF. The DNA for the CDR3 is TGTGCCAGCAGCAGCCCAACAGGGACTAGCGGGCAAGAGACCCAGTACTTC.

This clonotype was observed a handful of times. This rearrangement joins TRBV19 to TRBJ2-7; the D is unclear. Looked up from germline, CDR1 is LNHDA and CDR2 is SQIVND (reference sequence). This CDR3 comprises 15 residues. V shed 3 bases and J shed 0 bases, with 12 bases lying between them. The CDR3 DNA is TGTGCCAGTAGTATTGGTGGGGATTTCTCCTACGAGCAGTACTTC. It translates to CASSIGGDFSYEQYF. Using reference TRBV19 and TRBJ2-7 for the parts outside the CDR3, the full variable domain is DGGITQSPKYLFRKEGQNVTLSCEQNLNHDAMYWYRQDPGQGLRLIYYSQIVNDFQKGDIAEGYSVSREKKESFPLTVTSAQKNPTAFYLCASSIGGDFSYEQYFGPGTRLTVT.

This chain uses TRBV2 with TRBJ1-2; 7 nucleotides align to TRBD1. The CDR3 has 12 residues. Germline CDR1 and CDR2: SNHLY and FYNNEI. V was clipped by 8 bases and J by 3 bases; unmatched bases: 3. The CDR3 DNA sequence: TGTGCCAGCTGGGACAGAGACTATGGCTACACCTTC. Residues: CASWDRDYGYTF.

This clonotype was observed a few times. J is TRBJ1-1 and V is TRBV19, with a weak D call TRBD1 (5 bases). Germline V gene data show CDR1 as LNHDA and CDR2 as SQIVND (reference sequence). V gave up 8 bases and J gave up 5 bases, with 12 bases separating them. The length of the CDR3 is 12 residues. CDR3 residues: CASGGGSTEAFF. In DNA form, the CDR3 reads TGTGCCAGTGGGGGGGGATCTACTGAAGCTTTCTTT.

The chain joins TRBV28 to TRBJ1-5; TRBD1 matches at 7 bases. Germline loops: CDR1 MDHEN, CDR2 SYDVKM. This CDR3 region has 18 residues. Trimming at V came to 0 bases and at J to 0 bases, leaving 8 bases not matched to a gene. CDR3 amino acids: CASSLWAGGVDSNQPQHF. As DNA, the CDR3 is TGTGCCAGCAGTTTATGGGCAGGGGGTGTAGATAGCAATCAGCCCCAGCATTTT.

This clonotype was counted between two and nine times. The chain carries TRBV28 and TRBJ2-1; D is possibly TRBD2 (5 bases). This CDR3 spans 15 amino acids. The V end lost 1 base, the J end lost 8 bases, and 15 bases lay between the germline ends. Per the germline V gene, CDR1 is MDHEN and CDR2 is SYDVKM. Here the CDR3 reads CASSLSPGPGDEQFF. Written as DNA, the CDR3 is TGTGCCAGCAGTTTATCCCCGGGCCCCGGGGATGAGCAGTTCTTC.

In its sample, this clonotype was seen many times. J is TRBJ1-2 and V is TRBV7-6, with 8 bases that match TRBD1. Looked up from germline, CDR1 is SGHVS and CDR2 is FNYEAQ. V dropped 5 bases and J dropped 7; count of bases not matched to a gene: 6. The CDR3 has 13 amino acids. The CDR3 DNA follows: TGTGCCAGCAGCCAGACAGGGGAGGGTGGCTACACCTTC. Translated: CASSQTGEGGYTF.

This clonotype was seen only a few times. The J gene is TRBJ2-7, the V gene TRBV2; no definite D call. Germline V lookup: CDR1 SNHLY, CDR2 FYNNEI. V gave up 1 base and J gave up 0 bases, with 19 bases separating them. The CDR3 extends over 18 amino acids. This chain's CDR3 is CASSEVILRADRSYEQYV. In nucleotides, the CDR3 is TGTGCCAGCAGTGAAGTGATCTTAAGGGCCGACCGCTCCTACGAGCAGTACGTC.

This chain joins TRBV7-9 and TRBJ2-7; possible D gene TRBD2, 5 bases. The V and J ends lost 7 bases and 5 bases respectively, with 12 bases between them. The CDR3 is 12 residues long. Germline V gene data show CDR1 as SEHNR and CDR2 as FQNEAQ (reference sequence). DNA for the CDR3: TGTGCCAGCATCAGTCCGGGGAACGAGCAGTACTTC. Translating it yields CASISPGNEQYF.

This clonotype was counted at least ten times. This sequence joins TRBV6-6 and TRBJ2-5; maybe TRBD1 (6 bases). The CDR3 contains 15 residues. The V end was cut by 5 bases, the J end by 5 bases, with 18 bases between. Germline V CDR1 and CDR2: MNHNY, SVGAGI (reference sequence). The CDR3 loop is CASSPPKGQSETQYF. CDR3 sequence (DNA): TGTGCCAGCAGTCCCCCTAAAGGACAGTCTGAGACCCAGTACTTC.

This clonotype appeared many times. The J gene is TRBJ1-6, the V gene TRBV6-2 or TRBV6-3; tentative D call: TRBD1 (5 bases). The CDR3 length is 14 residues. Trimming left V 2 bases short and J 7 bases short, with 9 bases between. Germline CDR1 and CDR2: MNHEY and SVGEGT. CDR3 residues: CASSYPGANSPLHF. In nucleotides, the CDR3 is TGTGCCAGCAGTTACCCCGGGGCCAATTCACCCCTCCACTTT.

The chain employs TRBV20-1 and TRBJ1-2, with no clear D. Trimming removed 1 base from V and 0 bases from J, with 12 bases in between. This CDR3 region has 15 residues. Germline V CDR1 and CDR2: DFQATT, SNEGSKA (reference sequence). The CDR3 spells CSARVSQAPNYGYTF. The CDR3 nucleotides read TGCAGTGCTAGAGTGAGTCAGGCGCCTAACTATGGCTACACCTTC.

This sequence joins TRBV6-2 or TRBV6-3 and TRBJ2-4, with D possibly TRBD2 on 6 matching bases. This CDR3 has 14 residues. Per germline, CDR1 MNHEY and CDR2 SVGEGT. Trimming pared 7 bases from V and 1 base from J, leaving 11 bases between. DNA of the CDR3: TGTGCCAGCACTGAACGGGGGGCCAAAAACATTCAGTACTTC. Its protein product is CASTERGAKNIQYF.

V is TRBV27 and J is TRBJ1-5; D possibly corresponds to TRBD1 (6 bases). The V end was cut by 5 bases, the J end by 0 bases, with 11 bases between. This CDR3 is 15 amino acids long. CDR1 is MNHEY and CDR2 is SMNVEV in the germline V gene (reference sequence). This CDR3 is CASSPKDSSNQPQHF. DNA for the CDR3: TGTGCCAGCAGTCCCAAGGACAGTAGCAATCAGCCCCAGCATTTT.

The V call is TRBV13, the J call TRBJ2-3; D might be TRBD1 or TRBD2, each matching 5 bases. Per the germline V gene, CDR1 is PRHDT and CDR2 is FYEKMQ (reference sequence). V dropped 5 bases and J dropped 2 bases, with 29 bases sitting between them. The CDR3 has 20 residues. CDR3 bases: TGTGCCAGCAGCACCGTATTTTGGGGGACCCCAAGAATTTCCACAGATACGCAGTATTTT. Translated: CASSTVFWGTPRISTDTQYF. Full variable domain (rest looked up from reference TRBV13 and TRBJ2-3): AAGVIQSPRHLIKEKRETATLKCYPIPRHDTVYWYQQGPGQDPQFLISFYEKMQSDKGSIPDRFSAQQFSDYHSELNMSSLELGDSALYFCASSTVFWGTPRISTDTQYFGPGTRLTVL.

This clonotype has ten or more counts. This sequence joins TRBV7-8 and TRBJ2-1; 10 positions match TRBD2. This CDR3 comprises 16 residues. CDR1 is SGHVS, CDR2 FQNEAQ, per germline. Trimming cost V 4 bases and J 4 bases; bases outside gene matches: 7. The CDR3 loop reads CASSSQTSGFYNEQFF. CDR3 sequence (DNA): TGTGCCAGCAGCTCCCAGACTAGCGGGTTTTACAATGAGCAGTTCTTC.

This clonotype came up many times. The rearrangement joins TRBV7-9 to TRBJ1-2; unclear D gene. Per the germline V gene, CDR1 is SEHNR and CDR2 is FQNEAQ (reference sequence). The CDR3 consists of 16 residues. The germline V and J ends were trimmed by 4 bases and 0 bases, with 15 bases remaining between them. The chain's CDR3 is CASSSAPQSTNYGYTF. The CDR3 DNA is TGTGCCAGCAGCTCGGCCCCGCAGTCGACTAACTATGGCTACACCTTC.

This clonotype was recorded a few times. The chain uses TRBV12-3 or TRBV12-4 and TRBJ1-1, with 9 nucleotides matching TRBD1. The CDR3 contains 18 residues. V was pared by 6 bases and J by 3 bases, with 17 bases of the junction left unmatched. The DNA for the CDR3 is TGTGCCAGCAGGTTCGGGACAGGGCGATTTATTATGGACACTGAAGCTTTCTTT. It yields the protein CASRFGTGRFIMDTEAFF.